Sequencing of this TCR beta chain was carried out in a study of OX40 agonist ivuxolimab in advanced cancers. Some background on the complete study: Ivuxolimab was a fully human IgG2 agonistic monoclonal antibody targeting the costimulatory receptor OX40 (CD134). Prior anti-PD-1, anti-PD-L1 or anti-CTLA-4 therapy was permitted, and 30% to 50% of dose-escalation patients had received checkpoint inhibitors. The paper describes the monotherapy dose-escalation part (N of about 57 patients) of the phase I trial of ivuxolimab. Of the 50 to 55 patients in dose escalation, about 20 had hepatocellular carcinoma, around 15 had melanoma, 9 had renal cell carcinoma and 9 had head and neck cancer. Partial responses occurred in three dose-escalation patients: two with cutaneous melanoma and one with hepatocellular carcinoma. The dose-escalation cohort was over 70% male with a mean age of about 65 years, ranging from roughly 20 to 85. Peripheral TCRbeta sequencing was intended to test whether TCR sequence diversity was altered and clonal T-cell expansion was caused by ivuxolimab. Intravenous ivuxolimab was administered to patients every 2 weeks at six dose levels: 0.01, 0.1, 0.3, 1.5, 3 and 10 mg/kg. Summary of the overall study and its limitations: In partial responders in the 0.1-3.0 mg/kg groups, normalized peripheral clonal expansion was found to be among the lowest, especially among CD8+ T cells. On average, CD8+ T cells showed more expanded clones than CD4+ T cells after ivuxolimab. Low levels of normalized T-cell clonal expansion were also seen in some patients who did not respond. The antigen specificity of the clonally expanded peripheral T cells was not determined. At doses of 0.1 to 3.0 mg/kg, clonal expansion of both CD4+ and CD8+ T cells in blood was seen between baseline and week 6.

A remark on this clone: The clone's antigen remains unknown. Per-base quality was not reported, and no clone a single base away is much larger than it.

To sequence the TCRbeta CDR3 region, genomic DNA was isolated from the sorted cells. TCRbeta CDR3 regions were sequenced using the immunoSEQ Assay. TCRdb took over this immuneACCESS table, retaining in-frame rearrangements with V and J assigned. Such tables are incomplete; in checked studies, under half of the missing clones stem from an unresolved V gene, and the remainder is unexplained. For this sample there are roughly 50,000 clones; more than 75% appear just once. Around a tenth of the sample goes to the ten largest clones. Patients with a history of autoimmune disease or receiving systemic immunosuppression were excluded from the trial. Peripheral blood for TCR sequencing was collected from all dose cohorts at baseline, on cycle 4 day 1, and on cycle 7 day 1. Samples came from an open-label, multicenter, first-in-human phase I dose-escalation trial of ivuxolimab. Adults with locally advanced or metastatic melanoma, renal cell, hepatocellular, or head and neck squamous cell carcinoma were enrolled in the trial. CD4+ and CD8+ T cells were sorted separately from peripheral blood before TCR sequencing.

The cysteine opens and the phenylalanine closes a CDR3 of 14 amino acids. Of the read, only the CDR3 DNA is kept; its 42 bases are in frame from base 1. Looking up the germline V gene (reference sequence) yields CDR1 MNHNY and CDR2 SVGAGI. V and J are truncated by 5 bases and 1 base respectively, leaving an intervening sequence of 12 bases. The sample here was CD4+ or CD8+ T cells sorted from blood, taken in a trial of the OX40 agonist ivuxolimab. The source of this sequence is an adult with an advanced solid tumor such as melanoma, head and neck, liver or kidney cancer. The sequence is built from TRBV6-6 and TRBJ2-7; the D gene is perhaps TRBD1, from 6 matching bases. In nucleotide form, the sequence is TGTGCCAGCAGTACCTACAGGGATTCCTACGAGCAGTACTTC. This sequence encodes CASSTYRDSYEQYF.